This TCR beta chain was obtained from a study of naive and memory T cell subsets listed by TCRdb under 2017. About the study as a whole: The figure summarizing these samples reported about 10 blood donors, 7 tuberculin skin test biopsies and 3 saline control biopsies. Usually PCR2 was run as a SYBR Green qPCR and stopped at a set threshold, although low-input samples could use end-point PCR (roughly 6 cycles) instead. The investigation overall reported the following: The RNA-based method was acknowledged to be potentially sensitive to changes in TCR transcripts with T cell activation and differentiation.

The method was 5' RACE. The ligated cDNA was amplified in four rounds of PCR with nested alpha and beta constant region primers together with the SP2 primer. TCR RNA was reverse transcribed with SuperScript IV using alpha and beta constant region primers for the blood and skin samples. Using T4 RNA ligase 1, an oligonucleotide carrying both the Illumina SP2 primer and a UMI was ligated onto the 3' end of the cDNA. To prevent hairpin formation, the 12-nucleotide UMI was made up of two random hexamers with an eight-base spacer between them. From the second PCR onward, TCR alpha and beta chain libraries were processed separately, and dual indexing was applied for multiplexing. After pooling, the indexed libraries were analyzed by capillary electrophoresis and sequenced on either an Illumina MiSeq or NextSeq. PhiX DNA at roughly 5-7% was added to the libraries to raise base diversity and improve cluster recognition. The published analysis was carried out like this. Demultiplexor pulled UMIs out of read 2, joined the UMIs with the TCR sequence from read 1, and separated reads according to sample indices. Decombinator identified V and J genes and V-J junctions and gave each TCR a five-part identifier that included V and J deletions. UMIs were used by Collapsinator to correct sequencing errors and PCR amplification heterogeneity, so that a UMI-based abundance was obtained for each TCR. CDR3Translator turned identifiers into nucleotide sequence, translated that sequence into amino acids, and pulled out CDR3 regions based on terminal motifs. After normalization to the amount of input RNA, error-corrected alpha and beta TCR counts from blood and skin were compared. Starting from the raw public reads, TCRdb applied fastp trimming at Q25, assembled clones with MiXCR and retained in-frame beta chains. Rows with one shared CDR3 protein collapse into an entry with the most common genes and DNA. In this record, the V and J calls reflect TCRdb's handling and not the investigators' own analysis. Counted in this sample were about 62,000 distinct CDR3 sequences; under 10% of them appeared once. Roughly a fifth of the sample lies in the top ten.

This clonotype occurred many times. This clone's antigen is unknown. One base away there is no much larger clone; base qualities are not given. Looking up the germline V gene (reference sequence) yields CDR1 LNHDA and CDR2 SQIVND. The CDR3 holds 15 amino acids from the cysteine to the phenylalanine. CDR3 DNA only is kept here, 45 bases in frame from base 1. V is cut by 3 bases and J by 5 bases, and the space between the germline ends is 13 bases. Using 3' ligation of a UMI-containing oligonucleotide to TCR cDNA, the study laid out a robust and sensitive protocol to amplify, sequence and analyze TCRs. Whole blood analysis involved drawing 2.5 ml of peripheral blood from adult healthy volunteers into Tempus tubes and then extracting RNA following the manufacturer's instructions. Total RNA was used without cell sorting and was treated with RQ1 DNase before reverse transcription, with a target input of about 1 to 1,100 ng. Libraries were prepared from skin biopsies and whole blood so that pipeline robustness could be tested in samples in which T cells form a minority population.

This chain joins TRBV19 to TRBJ2-2, and perhaps TRBD1 as D gene, on 6 matching bases. The receptor's source is a female donor in good health. The CDR3 region: CASSIAQGNTGELFF. Here is the DNA: TGTGCCAGTAGTATCGCCCAGGGGAATACCGGGGAGCTGTTTTTT.